The T cell receptor beta chain under discussion was sequenced for a study of identical twins' blood T cells (dated by TCRdb to the early 2010s). A note on the overall study: Around 50 million Illumina reads were obtained across some twelve libraries, comprising six alpha-chain and six beta-chain libraries. To assess how genetics influences repertoire formation, the study used next-generation sequencing to compare the TCR alpha and beta chain repertoires of three pairs of monozygous twins. The paper as a whole reports these results and caveats: How many CDR3 clonotypes two donors shared depended mainly on the product of their cloneset sizes, and the twins did not clearly stray from this trend. Twin pairs were reported to be markedly more alike in V gene usage than unrelated donors were, even when looking at non-selected out-of-frame TCRbeta clonotypes. Environmental influences could not be excluded as an explanation for twin similarity, since twins were reared together. The proposed role of the TCRalpha J segment in MHC recognition during thymic selection was stated to require validation by independent studies. Among the most abundant TCRbeta clonotypes, more CDR3 sequences were shared by each donor with her twin than with unrelated donors.

CDR1 and CDR2, looked up from the germline V gene (reference sequence), are DFQATT and SNEGSKA. The V and J ends are trimmed by 6 bases and 2 bases, leaving 4 bases between them. From cysteine to phenylalanine, the CDR3 is 10 amino acids long. Just the 30-base CDR3 DNA is kept, in frame starting at base 1. The library was made by 5' RACE. The instrument given in TCRdb is Illumina Genome Analyzer IIx. The RNA-based TCR cDNA libraries were made using a previously described protocol that was modified in several ways. To prevent cross-contamination, barcodes specific to each sample were added to both ends of every TCR cDNA library during cDNA synthesis and amplification. The authors' pipeline ran thus. Between about 85,000 and nearly 550,000 clonotypes were identified per individual, with roughly 2.2 to 3.6 million CDR3-containing reads per library. After reads with improper barcode index combinations were thrown out, a cloneset for each library was built using the MiTCR software. During the assembly of CDR3 clonotypes by MiTCR, low-quality reads were filtered or rescued and PCR and sequencing errors were corrected. Artificial out-of-frame clonotypes were removed by being mapped to in-frame sequences, with one indel in the CDR3 allowed. To measure how similar V and J gene usage was between donors, Jensen-Shannon divergence was divided by mean entropy. Using fastp at Q25 and MiXCR, TCRdb reprocessed the public reads and kept productive beta chains. Rows matching on CDR3 protein sequence are summarized as one entry with the most common DNA and genes. V and J calls and clone size were set by TCRdb, not the authors. The sample table shows 300,000 to 400,000 distinct CDR3 sequences, and over 25% are seen once. More than 5.5% of the sample lies in the top ten.

Six healthy women forming three monozygous twin pairs were used as donors. Each of the three twin pairs had been raised together, and the twins in each pair were thought likely to have encountered the same infectious agents and vaccines. TCR cDNA libraries were prepared from RNA that was isolated from peripheral blood mononuclear cells. This clonotype occurred a few times. Its antigen is currently not known. The input lacks base qualities; no much larger clone sits a single base away. What was sequenced was PBMCs. The TCR sequence derives from a woman aged 18-50 years in good health. The V and J genes are TRBV20-1 and TRBJ2-5, with the D segment identity uncertain. CDR3 reads: CSAQQETQYF. Here is the DNA: TGCAGTGCACAGCAAGAGACCCAGTACTTC.